This TCR beta chain was sequenced for a study of spatial heterogeneity in lung cancer. One entry per CDR3 protein, called by TCRdb with MiXCR from the 5' RACE reads. The sample has about 20,000 distinct CDR3 sequences, 5.7% seen once. This clonotype was detected many times. As yet, its antigen is unknown. The CDR3 runs to 16 residues. With V trimmed by 4 bases and J by 5 bases, 10 bases remained unmatched. General study findings and limits: The number of expanded tumor alpha and beta chains correlated with mutation number.

Time point indicated: sample taken at primary tumor resection. This chain uses TRBV12-3 or TRBV12-4 with TRBJ2-5; 10 nucleotides agree with TRBD2. The TCR originated in a female donor with early-stage non-small cell lung cancer. The sequencing used lung tumor tissue, collected at surgery. The CDR3 bases are TGTGCCAGCAGTTCCCCTTCTAGCGGGAGACATGAGACCCAGTACTTC. This gives the protein CASSSPSSGRHETQYF.